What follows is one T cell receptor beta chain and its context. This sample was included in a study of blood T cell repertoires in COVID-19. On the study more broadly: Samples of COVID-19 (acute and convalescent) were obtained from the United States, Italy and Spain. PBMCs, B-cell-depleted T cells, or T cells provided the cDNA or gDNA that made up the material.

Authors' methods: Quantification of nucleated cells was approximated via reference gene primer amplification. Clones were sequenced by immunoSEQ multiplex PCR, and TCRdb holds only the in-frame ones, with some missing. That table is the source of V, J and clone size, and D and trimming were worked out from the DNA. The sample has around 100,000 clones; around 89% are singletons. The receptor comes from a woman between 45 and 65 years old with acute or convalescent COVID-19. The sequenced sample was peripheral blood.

CDR3 in amino acids: CASSIDQYQPQHF. CDR3 nucleotides: TGTGCCAGTAGTATAGATCAGTATCAGCCCCAGCATTTT. This chain uses TRBV19 with TRBJ1-5; D gene ambiguous. This CDR3 region has 13 residues. Germline CDR1 reads LNHDA; CDR2 reads SQIVND (reference sequence). The V and J ends lost 0 bases and 5 bases respectively, with 5 bases between them.